These 25 T cell receptor beta chains came from one sample sequenced in a study of post-analysis software for immune sequencing data. Every TCR beta cDNA library bore unique molecular identifiers. TCRdb reanalysed the PCR reads using MiXCR and keeps one entry per CDR3 protein. The data contain 380,000 or so distinct CDR3 sequences, around 37% of them seen just once; the ten biggest clones take up over 10%. General observations from the study: Roughly five TRBV segments were more frequent in patients than controls; TRBV5-6, TRBV5-1 and TRBV20-1 belonged to this group.

The antigens these receptors bind are not known. The specimen was blood. These receptors were collected from a girl aged 10-17 years with multiple sclerosis.

The chain recombines TRBV20-1 with TRBJ2-7, with D uncertain. V lost 1 base to trimming and J lost 5 bases, with 12 bases between them. CDR3 length equals 13 residues. In germline, CDR1 is DFQATT, CDR2 SNEGSKA (reference sequence). This CDR3 is CSARVVPSNEQYF. The CDR3 DNA sequence: TGCAGTGCTAGAGTGGTGCCTTCGAACGAGCAGTACTTC.

This clonotype was observed a handful of times. The rearrangement uses TRBV2 and TRBJ2-7; D assignment may be TRBD1 or TRBD2 (5 bases each). The CDR3 runs 15 residues. V was trimmed by 5 bases and J by 1 base, leaving 15 bases between them. Germline V gene sequence: CDR1 SNHLY, CDR2 FYNNEI. The CDR3 DNA is TGTGCCAGCAGTTCCGGGACGGACGTATCCTACGAGCAGTACTTC. It codes for CASSSGTDVSYEQYF.

This clonotype was counted between two and nine times. The V and J genes are TRBV10-3 and TRBJ2-1; D possibly corresponds to TRBD1 (5 bases). Germline loops: CDR1 ENHRY, CDR2 SYGVKD. The CDR3 is 12 amino acids. Trimming pared 3 bases from V and 7 bases from J, leaving 7 bases between. The CDR3 loop reads CAISEQVNEQFF. The CDR3 DNA is TGTGCCATCAGTGAACAGGTGAATGAGCAGTTCTTC.

This clonotype has a single count. The rearrangement uses TRBV2 and TRBJ2-1; weak D call: TRBD1 (7 bases). Germline loops: CDR1 SNHLY, CDR2 FYNNEI. The CDR3 is 12 residues long. Trimming pared 9 bases from V and 7 bases from J, leaving 13 bases between. Written as DNA, the CDR3 is TGTGCCAGGACAGGGACTCTTAATGAGCAGTTCTTC. It codes for CARTGTLNEQFF.

The chain carries TRBV4-3 and TRBJ2-6; D perhaps matches TRBD2 (6 bases). The V end lost 9 bases, the J end lost 0 bases, and 12 bases lay between the germline ends. The CDR3 totals 15 residues. From germline, CDR1 is LGHNA and CDR2 YSLEER. CDR3 residues: CASAGRHSGANVLTF. Written as DNA, the CDR3 is TGCGCCAGTGCGGGACGGCACTCTGGGGCCAACGTCCTGACTTTC.

The CDR3 region is CASSLEGSGFSNTGELFF. The CDR3 region has the DNA TGCGCCAGCAGCTTGGAGGGTAGCGGGTTCTCGAACACCGGGGAGCTGTTTTTT. V usage is TRBV5-1 and J usage is TRBJ2-2; 7 nucleotides align to TRBD2. V shed 0 bases, J shed 0 bases, and the junction held 8 bases outside the gene matches. The CDR3 is 18 residues long. Germline V gives CDR1 SGHRS, CDR2 YFSETQ.

This clonotype was detected only a few times. CDR3 in DNA: TGTGCCAGCAGTTCTCTCAGTCACGAGCAGTACTTC. As protein: CASSSLSHEQYF. The gene calls are TRBV6-5 and TRBJ2-7, with D unresolved. Trimming pared 4 bases from V and 5 bases from J, leaving 9 bases between. Germline loops: CDR1 MNHEY, CDR2 SVGAGI. The CDR3 has 12 amino acids.

The rearrangement joins TRBV2 to TRBJ2-3; 8 bases align to TRBD2. V lost 8 bases and J lost 2; bases outside the gene matches: 3. The CDR3 is made up of 13 amino acids. Germline V CDR1 and CDR2: SNHLY, FYNNEI. The CDR3 nucleotides are TGTGCCAGCGCTAGCGGGCCCACAGATACGCAGTATTTT. It is translated as CASASGPTDTQYF.

The J gene is TRBJ2-5, the V gene TRBV3-1; tentative D call: TRBD2 (6 bases). With 1 base removed from V and 4 bases from J, the gap between germline ends came to 10 bases. This CDR3 contains 14 residues. The germline V gene has CDR1 LGHDT and CDR2 YNNKEL (reference sequence). The CDR3 loop reads CASSQGAEGETQYF. The DNA of the CDR3 is TGTGCCAGCAGCCAAGGGGCGGAGGGAGAGACCCAGTACTTC.

The table lists this clonotype with a count of one. A much larger clone sits a single nucleotide away, making a read error possible. The V gene is TRBV29-1, the J gene TRBJ2-5; the D call may be TRBD1 or TRBD2 (5 bases each). In germline, CDR1 is SQVTM, CDR2 ANQGSEA. This CDR3 is built from 12 residues. Between the trimmed V and J ends, which lost 7 bases and 3 bases, there was a span of 12 bases. The CDR3, as DNA: TGCAGCGGCCCCGGGGCCGAAGAGACCCAGTACTTC. Amino acid sequence: CSGPGAEETQYF.

This clonotype showed up many times. The rearrangement joins TRBV20-1 to TRBJ1-4; D uncertain. CDR3 length equals 13 residues. CDR1 is DFQATT, CDR2 SNEGSKA, per germline (reference sequence). Trimming took 4 bases from V and 6 from J, leaving 12 bases between them. DNA of the CDR3: TGCAGTGCTACTGGACGGGAGCATGAAAAACTGTTTTTT. It encodes CSATGREHEKLFF.

The sample holds a few counts of this clonotype. The chain has TRBV6-5 and TRBJ1-5; TRBD1 matches at 11 bases. This CDR3 region has 14 residues. The ends lost 5 bases at V and 5 bases at J; junction bases unmatched: 2. The germline gives CDR1 MNHEY, CDR2 SVGAGI. CDR3 protein: CASSGGQGDQPQHF. The DNA for the CDR3 is TGTGCCAGCAGTGGGGGACAGGGGGATCAGCCCCAGCATTTT.

This chain uses TRBV7-2 with TRBJ2-2; D gene unclear. V was cut by 1 base and J by 3 bases, with 9 bases left in between. The CDR3 is 15 amino acids. Germline V gene lookup returns CDR1 SGHTA and CDR2 FQGNSA. The CDR3 loop is CASSLDAGHTGELFF. CDR3 in DNA: TGTGCCAGCAGCTTAGACGCCGGGCACACCGGGGAGCTGTTTTTT.

This clonotype was detected once. V usage is TRBV20-1 and J usage is TRBJ2-4; D unresolved. Trimming stripped 6 bases from V and 6 bases from J, with 15 bases between. Germline V CDR1 and CDR2: DFQATT, SNEGSKA (reference sequence). This CDR3 is built from 13 residues. The CDR3 DNA follows: TGCAGTGCACGACCGGTTACTGGAAACATTCAGTACTTC. This codes for CSARPVTGNIQYF.

This clonotype occurred a few times. The chain employs TRBV24-1 and TRBJ2-1; tentatively, D is TRBD1 or TRBD2 (6 bases each). The CDR3 runs 18 residues. The germline V gene encodes CDR1 KGHDR and CDR2 SFDVKD. Trimming removed 3 bases at V and 0 bases at J, with 17 bases between. Here the CDR3 reads CATSDRGGRYSSYNEQFF. Written as DNA, the CDR3 is TGTGCCACCAGTGATAGAGGGGGGCGGTACAGCTCCTACAATGAGCAGTTCTTC.

This clonotype occurred a few times. This sequence joins TRBV9 and TRBJ1-2; D is undetermined. The CDR3 contains 13 residues. Trimming removed 4 bases at V and 8 bases at J, with 15 bases between. Looked up from germline, CDR1 is SGDLS and CDR2 is YYNGEE. CDR3 protein: CASSKEGMGGYTF. In DNA, the CDR3 is TGTGCCAGCAGCAAAGAAGGGATGGGGGGCTACACCTTC.

This clonotype appeared a few times. This sequence joins TRBV13 and TRBJ2-1; D might be TRBD1 (7 bases). In germline, CDR1 is PRHDT, CDR2 FYEKMQ (reference sequence). V was trimmed by 7 bases and J by 10 bases, leaving 20 bases between them. The CDR3 loop spans 14 amino acids. The CDR3 coding sequence is TGTGCCAGCACTCCAGGGGGGACGTGGGTCGAGCAGTTCTTC. Encoded protein: CASTPGGTWVEQFF.

This clonotype was counted ten times or more. The chain carries TRBV6-6 and TRBJ1-2; TRBD1 matches 8 bases. Germline CDR1 MNHNY, CDR2 SVGAGI (reference sequence). The CDR3 is 17 residues long. Trimming at V came to 6 bases and at J to 0 bases, leaving 12 bases not matched to a gene. CDR3: CASRPPSGTGSNYGYTF. The CDR3 DNA follows: TGTGCCAGCAGACCGCCGTCCGGGACAGGTTCTAACTATGGCTACACCTTC.

The chain links TRBV27 to TRBJ2-2; a weak D match, TRBD2 (7 bases). CDR1 MNHEY and CDR2 SMNVEV come from the germline V gene (reference sequence). CDR3 length: 16 amino acids. V was clipped by 1 base and J by 5 bases, with 14 bases between them. In DNA, the CDR3 is TGTGCCAGCAGTTTATGGTGGCGGGGGCTTACCGGGGAGCTGTTTTTT. Translation gives CASSLWWRGLTGELFF.

As for this clonotype: A single base separates this from a much larger clone, so it may be a read error. The chain is built from TRBV12-3 or TRBV12-4 and TRBJ2-7; D unclear. V dropped 10 bases and J dropped 5 bases, with 18 bases sitting between them. The CDR3 runs to 13 residues. CDR3 bases: TGTGCCAACCGTAGGGCAGTCGGAGACGAGCAGTACTTC. Translation: CANRRAVGDEQYF.

CDR3 sequence: CASSLNGGGELYNEQFF. CDR3 coding DNA: TGTGCCAGCAGCTTAAATGGGGGGGGGGAACTCTACAATGAGCAGTTCTTC. The genes are TRBV7-3 and TRBJ2-1; 7 nucleotides agree with TRBD2. CDR3 length equals 17 residues. Trimming at V came to 1 base and at J to 3 bases, leaving 9 bases not matched to a gene. CDR1 and CDR2 (germline): SGHTA, FQGTGA. Full variable domain (outside the CDR3, taken from reference TRBV7-3 and TRBJ2-1): GAGVSQTPSNKVTEKGKYVELRCDPISGHTALYWYRQSLGQGPEFLIYFQGTGAADDSGLPNDRFFAVRPEGSVSTLKIQRTERGDSAVYLCASSLNGGGELYNEQFFGPGTRLTVL.

The V call is TRBV6-6, the J call TRBJ2-7, with a possible D match to TRBD1 (6 bases). The J call may not be correct, given that the DNA end is closer to TRBJ2-5. In germline, CDR1 is MNHNY, CDR2 SVGAGI (reference sequence). The length of the CDR3 is 15 residues. The DNA for the CDR3 is TGTGCCAGCAGTTACCATAACAGGGATTGGGAGACCCAGTACTTC. This translates into CASSYHNRDWETQYF.

V gene TRBV27 combines with J gene TRBJ2-7, with D unresolved. The ends were cut back, 10 bases at V and 3 bases at J, with 10 bases in the middle. This CDR3 contains 11 residues. Germline loops: CDR1 MNHEY, CDR2 SMNVEV (reference sequence). The CDR3 DNA sequence: TGTGCCACCGAGAAGAACTACGAGCAGTACTTC. Its protein product is CATEKNYEQYF.

On this clonotype: This may be a read error, as it is one base from a much larger clone. The chain recombines TRBV6-1 with TRBJ2-1; D ambiguous. The CDR3 totals 16 residues. Looked up from germline, CDR1 is MNHNS and CDR2 is SASEGT. This chain's CDR3 is CAGSARIALRYNEQFF. CDR3 DNA: TGTGCCGGCAGTGCCCGTATCGCTCTCCGCTACAATGAGCAGTTCTTC.

Ten or more counts support this clonotype. One end of the junction varies from germline; a read error may be responsible. This chain connects TRBV7-7 to TRBJ2-3, with 8 bases aligning to TRBD1. This CDR3 contains 15 residues. CDR1 SSHAT and CDR2 FNYEAQ come from the germline V gene (reference sequence). In nucleotides, the CDR3 is TGTGCTAGCAGCCCGTGGACAGGGAGCACAGATACGCAGTATTTT. This translates into CASSPWTGSTDTQYF.